This TCR beta chain was profiled in a study of blood T cell repertoires in COVID-19. At the level of the study: Italy, Spain and the United States were the sources of the convalescent and acute COVID-19 samples. Sources were T cells, B-cell-depleted T cells, or PBMCs; the material itself was cDNA or gDNA.

Method: immunoSEQ multiplex PCR; TCRdb's copy keeps in-frame clones and lacks some. The sample contains fewer than 250,000 clones, under 90% of which appear only once. This clonotype originated in a woman aged 40 to 50 with active or convalescent COVID-19. Sequencing was performed on peripheral blood.

This CDR3 is CASSEGVWGTEAFF. The CDR3 region has the DNA TGTGCCAGCAGCGAAGGGGTGTGGGGTACTGAAGCTTTCTTT. This chain connects TRBV27 to TRBJ1-1; D might be TRBD1 (5 bases). V was pared by 6 bases and J by 5 bases, with 16 bases between. In germline, CDR1 is MNHEY, CDR2 SMNVEV (reference sequence). The CDR3 has 14 residues.